This passage covers 4 T cell receptor beta chains from one sample sequenced in a study of shared clonotypes between healthy human individuals. TCRdb's copy holds only in-frame clones and misses some; the assay was immunoSEQ multiplex PCR. Of 600,000 to 750,000 clones listed, 90% were seen once; the top ten hold roughly 36%. The specimen was memory CD8+ T cells from PBMCs. Regarding subset: CD45RO+ cells pooled with CCR7-negative TemRA cells. Source of these receptors: a man in his late teens or twenties in good health. Some clones in this sample may be carry-over from other donors' samples.

The V gene is TRBV4-3, the J gene TRBJ1-5; D remains ambiguous. The V and J ends lost 4 bases and 4 bases respectively, with 20 bases between them. Looked up from germline, CDR1 is LGHNA and CDR2 is YSLEER. This CDR3 contains 17 residues. DNA for the CDR3: TGCGCCAGCAGCCTAGCGATGAAACAGCTAGGAAATCAGCCCCAGCATTTT. It is translated as CASSLAMKQLGNQPQHF.

The chain recombines TRBV29-1 with TRBJ2-4, with 10 positions matching TRBD2. Germline V gene sequence: CDR1 SQVTM, CDR2 ANQGSEA. The trim removed 7 bases at V and 0 bases at J, leaving 15 bases unmatched. The CDR3 has 18 residues. This chain's CDR3 is CSAMGLAGELLAKNIQYF. CDR3 bases: TGCAGCGCAATGGGTCTAGCGGGAGAGCTCCTAGCCAAAAACATTCAGTACTTC.

The V gene is TRBV4-1, the J gene TRBJ1-2; TRBD1 might be the D (5 bases). Germline V lookup: CDR1 MGHRA, CDR2 YSYEKL. Trimming pared 0 bases from V and 3 bases from J, leaving 17 bases between. The CDR3 runs 17 residues. The CDR3 protein is CASSQDPGPTAHYGYTF. CDR3 bases: TGCGCCAGCAGCCAAGACCCCGGCCCGACAGCCCACTATGGCTACACCTTC.

J is TRBJ2-3 and V is TRBV27, with a weak D call TRBD2 (5 bases). Trimming removed 8 bases at V and 2 bases at J, with 20 bases between. The CDR3 totals 16 residues. Germline loops: CDR1 MNHEY, CDR2 SMNVEV (reference sequence). The CDR3 here is CASSPRESGTTDTQYF. The CDR3, as DNA: TGTGCCAGCTCCCCCAGAGAGAGCGGCACCACAGATACGCAGTATTTT.